This TCR beta chain was profiled in a study of blood T cell repertoires in COVID-19 (dated by TCRdb to the early 2020s). About the study as a whole: The collaborator samples originated in the United States, Italy and Spain and spanned the acute and convalescent phases of COVID-19. The material from the prospective study consisted of cDNA or gDNA derived from T cells, B-cell-depleted T cells, or PBMCs. Subjects who had been exposed to COVID-19, were actively infected with it, or had recovered from it provided the deeply sampled blood TCRbeta repertoires that made up the dataset. The repertoires were released in a freely available public database intended as a resource for research on the immune response to SARS-CoV-2. The samples were drawn from the first 160 participants of the ongoing ImmuneRACE study and from 950 to 1,500 subjects provided by 6 global collaborators. Sample metadata almost always included a de-identified subject ID, COVID-19 status, age in years and sex. Where HLA class I and class II types were available, the types were taken from metadata supplied by the sample provider, not from assay-based typing.

TCRbeta CDR3 regions were amplified from genomic DNA by means of the immunoSEQ Assay, a bias-controlled multiplex PCR. The source study handled its data this way. The number of nucleated cells in each sample was estimated from the amplification of reference gene primers within the assay. To quantify the absolute abundance of each unique TCRbeta CDR3 rearrangement, sequence reads were collapsed and filtered. For each sample, productive Simpson clonality was calculated as the square root of Simpson's diversity index across productive rearrangements. As stored in TCRdb, this immuneACCESS dataset retains in-frame rearrangements with V and J assigned. A fraction of the clones does not appear; measured against another copy, unresolved V genes explain less than half of the discrepancy, and the remainder lacks a known reason. V, J and clone size were drawn from that table, and D and trimming were deduced from the DNA. This sample lists about 180,000 clones; 70% to 80% were detected once. The ten largest account for 13% to 15% of the sample.

With regard to this clone: The clone's antigen remains unknown. One base away there is no much larger clone; base qualities are not given.

From a lookup of the germline V gene (reference sequence), CDR1 and CDR2 are SGHAT and FQDESV. V lost 3 bases and J lost 5 bases; the stretch between them is 8 bases long. Including the terminal cysteine and phenylalanine, the CDR3 comprises 12 residues. Only CDR3 DNA is held: 36 bases, read in frame from base 1. In the prospective study, participants were about 18 to 95 years old, resided in about two dozen geographic areas of the United States, and were enrolled through a virtual design. In the prospective study, cohorts were assigned on the basis of participant-reported clinical history obtained from a screening survey and a study questionnaire. Exposed participants were defined as having been in contact with someone with a PCR-confirmed or clinician-diagnosed COVID-19 case within 2 weeks of study entry. In the prospective study, whole blood, serum and a nasopharyngeal or oropharyngeal swab were collected from each participant by mobile phlebotomists. Over a roughly two-month period, participants in the prospective study had the option of providing additional blood draws and questionnaires. Before DNA extraction, blood samples from the prospective study were shipped at room temperature or frozen.

Overall study results and their limits: Clinical and demographic metadata were provided uncurated, with the amount varying by source and participant.

Rearrangement joined TRBV11-1 to TRBJ2-7; the D gene lacks a confident call. Sequencing used PBMCs or T cells enriched from blood (not recorded which). The TCR was taken from a man in his 60s who had been exposed to COVID-19. The nucleotide sequence is TGTGCCAGCAGCTTCTGGGCCGACGAGCAGTACTTC. Its protein product is CASSFWADEQYF.